The clone carrying this TCR beta chain has a handful of counts. Its target is not known. The CDR3 spans 15 residues. V was shortened by 0 bases and J by 3 bases, with 13 bases between the two germline ends. Germline V CDR1 and CDR2: SGDLS, YYNGEE. Assay used: immunoSEQ multiplex PCR; TCRdb lists only in-frame clones, some missing. The sample has several thousand clones, roughly 25% seen once. This sample was included in a study of T cells in localized non-small cell lung cancer. The study, taken as a whole, reports: In the blood, greater T cell density corresponded to longer overall survival. Among the tissues sampled, uninvolved adjacent lung had the highest T cell clonality, above tumor.

The material was lung tumor tissue, obtained before any cancer treatment. The chain couples TRBV9 to TRBJ2-7; D is possibly TRBD2 (5 bases). The receptor comes from a female donor over 55 with stage I lung adenocarcinoma. The CDR3 reads CASSVEAGLIYEQYF. The CDR3 DNA is TGTGCCAGCAGCGTAGAGGCGGGTTTGATCTACGAGCAGTACTTC.